A single TCR beta chain is shown here with its context. This entry comes from a study of shared clonotypes between healthy human individuals. Libraries were prepared by immunoSEQ multiplex PCR; TCRdb keeps only in-frame clonotypes and omits some of them. The sample shows 2 million to 2.5 million clones, about 94% of them seen only once. The germline CDR1 and CDR2 sequences are MGHRA and YSYEKL. This CDR3 comprises 13 residues. V was shortened by 8 bases and J by 3 bases, with 14 bases between the two germline ends. HIV-negative, healthy adults without recent acute infections or vaccinations were the donors.

This sequence was found in a young man in good health. The material sequenced was naive CD4+ T cells sorted from blood. Stated subset: CD45RA+ positively selected. The chain uses TRBV4-1 and TRBJ2-7; perhaps TRBD1 as D (6 bases). The CDR3 DNA follows: TGCGCCAGCGCCCGGGACATACTCTACGAGCAGTACTTC. Translated, it gives CASARDILYEQYF.